Detailed here is one TCR beta chain. This sample was included in a study of blood T cell repertoires in COVID-19. Only in-frame clones appear in the TCRdb table, and some are missing; sequencing was by immunoSEQ multiplex PCR. The data show some 130,000 clones, about 85% seen once. Trimming took off 5 bases at V and 6 bases at J, with 8 bases between the two ends. CDR1 and CDR2 from the germline V gene are LGHDT and YNNKEL (reference sequence). The CDR3 runs to 11 residues. Sequencing input: peripheral blood. This TCR came from a man aged 40-49 years with active or convalescent COVID-19. The V call is TRBV3-1 (or the pseudogene TRBV3-2), the J call TRBJ2-7; maybe TRBD1 (5 bases). CDR3 protein: CASSEGAEQYF. The CDR3 nucleotides are TGTGCCAGCAGCGAAGGGGCCGAGCAGTACTTC.